This is a list of T cell receptor beta chains from one sample in a study of regulatory T cells in long-lasting Graves disease. One entry per CDR3 protein, called by TCRdb with MiXCR from the multiplex PCR reads. Found here are approximately 540,000 distinct CDR3 sequences, around 11% of them singletons; the top ten hold 8.9%. The sample was also reused in another study, on T cells in Graves' hyperthyroidism and ophthalmopathy.

Source: peripheral blood mononuclear cells (PBMCs), taken at new diagnosis, from a patient treated with antithyroid drugs. Source of these receptors: a woman in her twenties or thirties with Graves disease. CDR3s include the opening cysteine and the closing phenylalanine or tryptophan. Fields, in order: J gene, V gene, clone size, D gene, CDR3 DNA, CDR3 protein. D genes are given only for firm matches. Clone size is given for some rows only: seen once, a few or many times, or a class if the clone is expanded.

TRBJ1-5	TRBV20-1	-	-	TGCAGTGCTAGAGCCGGAGGTGGAGACATTTTTATCAAATATAGCAATCAGCCCCAGCATTTT	CSARAGGGDIFIKYSNQPQHF
TRBJ2-7	TRBV27	-	-	TGTGCCAGCAGTTTAACAGGGATCCCCCCCTACGAGCAGTACTTC	CASSLTGIPPYEQYF
TRBJ2-3	TRBV27	many	TRBD2	TGTGCCAGCAGTTTCGGTACTAGCGGAGACACAGATACGCAGTATTTT	CASSFGTSGDTDTQYF
TRBJ1-5	TRBV5-6	-	-	TGTGCCAGCAGCTTGGGGGGGCGCTTGCAGCCCCAGCATTTT	CASSLGGRLQPQHF
TRBJ1-6	TRBV2	many	-	TGTGCCAGCAGTGTCGATAATTCACCCCTCCACTTT	CASSVDNSPLHF
TRBJ1-2	TRBV20-1	many	-	TGCAGTGCTAGAAGGGGGAATGCTAACTATGGCTACACCTTC	CSARRGNANYGYTF
TRBJ2-1	TRBV14	-	-	TGTGCCAGCAGCCAAGAGTTCAATGAGCAGTTCTTC	CASSQEFNEQFF
TRBJ2-3	TRBV2	many	-	TGTGCCAGCGGTTACACAGATACGCAGTATTTT	CASGYTDTQYF
TRBJ1-6	TRBV18	many	-	TGTGCCAGCTCACCAGGGCAGCTGAATTCACCCCTCCACTTT	CASSPGQLNSPLHF
TRBJ2-2	TRBV29-1	many	-	TGCAGCGTTGAGATGGGGGGCAGGTACACCGGGGAGCTGTTTTTT	CSVEMGGRYTGELFF
TRBJ1-2	TRBV4-1	many	-	TGCGCCAGCAGCCAAGATTACCAGGGGACGAATGGCTACACCTTC	CASSQDYQGTNGYTF
TRBJ1-1	TRBV5-4	-	-	TGTGCCAGCAGCTTCGGACAGCCGGGGGGCACTGAAGCTTTCTTT	CASSFGQPGGTEAFF
TRBJ1-3	TRBV30	many	-	TGTGCCCTACAGTTCTCTGGAAACACCATATATTTT	CALQFSGNTIYF
TRBJ1-2	TRBV11-2	-	-	TGTGCCAGCAGCGGACGACAGTATGGCTGCACCTTC	CASSGRQYGCTF
TRBJ2-1	TRBV28	many	TRBD2	TGTGCCAGCAGTTTATGGACGCTAGCGGGAGTTTCCTACAATGAGCAGTTCTTC	CASSLWTLAGVSYNEQFF
TRBJ2-3	TRBV7-3	many	TRBD2	TGTGCCAGCAGCTTAACCGGACTAGCGGGAGGGCCCGATACGCAGTATTTT	CASSLTGLAGGPDTQYF
TRBJ1-2	TRBV11-1	many	-	TGTGCCAGCAGCTCCACGGACGGATATAGCTACACCTTC	CASSSTDGYSYTF
TRBJ2-3	TRBV7-3	many	TRBD2	TGTGCCAGCAGCTCCCTCGGTAGCGGGAGCACAGATACGCAGTATTTT	CASSSLGSGSTDTQYF
TRBJ1-5	TRBV7-8	once	-	TGTGCCAGCAGCTCCACCCCAGAGCGGCCCCAGCATTTT	CASSSTPERPQHF
TRBJ2-3	TRBV29-1	many	TRBD2	TGCAGCGCGGAGCGGGAGGGGGCAGATACGCAGTATTTT	CSAEREGADTQYF
TRBJ1-1	TRBV29-1	many	-	TGCAGCGTTGTTCCTTTGACGGGACAAAGGGGGAACACTGAAGCTTTCTTT	CSVVPLTGQRGNTEAFF
TRBJ2-5	TRBV20-1	-	TRBD2	TGCAGTGCTAGGGGTGGGACTAGCGGGAGTCCCCAAGAGACCCAGTACTTC	CSARGGTSGSPQETQYF
TRBJ2-5	TRBV20-1	many	-	TGCAGTGCTAGAACCCCAGAGACCCAGTACTTC	CSARTPETQYF
TRBJ2-7	TRBV13	few	-	TGTGCCAGCAGCTTGACAGATAACTACGAGCAGTACTTC	CASSLTDNYEQYF
TRBJ2-5	TRBV19	many	-	TGTGCCAGTAGTGATGGCAGCAAAGAGACCCAGTACTTC	CASSDGSKETQYF
TRBJ1-5	TRBV10-2	-	TRBD1	TGCGCCAGCCGGAAAGGACAGGGGAATCAGCCCCAGCATTTT	CASRKGQGNQPQHF
TRBJ2-5	TRBV11-1	many	-	TGTGCCAGCAGCATCCCTAGCGCGGAGACCCAGTACTTC	CASSIPSAETQYF
TRBJ1-2	TRBV7-9	many	-	TGTGCCAGCAGCCCAAGGGCAGGATATTCCGGCTACACCTTC	CASSPRAGYSGYTF